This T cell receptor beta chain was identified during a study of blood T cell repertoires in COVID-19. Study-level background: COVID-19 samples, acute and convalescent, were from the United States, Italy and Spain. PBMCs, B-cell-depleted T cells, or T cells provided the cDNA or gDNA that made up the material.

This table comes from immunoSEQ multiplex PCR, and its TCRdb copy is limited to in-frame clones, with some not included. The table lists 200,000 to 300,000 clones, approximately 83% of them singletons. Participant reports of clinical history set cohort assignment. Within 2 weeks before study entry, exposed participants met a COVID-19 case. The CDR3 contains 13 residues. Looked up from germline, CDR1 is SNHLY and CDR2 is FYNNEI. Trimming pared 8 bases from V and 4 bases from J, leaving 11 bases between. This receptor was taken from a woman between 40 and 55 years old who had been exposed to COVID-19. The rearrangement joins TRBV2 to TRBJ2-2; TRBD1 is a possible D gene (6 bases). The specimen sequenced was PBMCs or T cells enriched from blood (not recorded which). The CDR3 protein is CASHADSTGELFF. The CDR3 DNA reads TGTGCCAGCCACGCGGACAGCACCGGGGAGCTGTTTTTT.